Following are 29 T cell receptor beta chains from one sample sequenced in a study of somatic mutations in cytotoxic T cells in rheumatoid arthritis. Only in-frame clones appear in the TCRdb table, and some are missing; sequencing was by immunoSEQ multiplex PCR. Among 15,000 or so clones, about four fifths were seen once, and the ten largest hold 15% to 20%. The sample comprised CD8+ T cells sorted from blood. These receptors were obtained from an adult with rheumatoid arthritis.

This chain links TRBV29-1 with TRBJ1-3; 7 nucleotides line up with TRBD1. CDR3 length equals 14 residues. Trimming took 3 bases from V and 9 from J; bases not matched to a gene: 11. Germline CDR1 SQVTM, CDR2 ANQGSEA. The chain's CDR3 is CSVEETGIGSTIYF. CDR3 coding DNA: TGCAGCGTTGAGGAGACAGGGATCGGTAGCACCATATATTTT.

The V and J genes are TRBV6-1 and TRBJ2-1; the D is unclear. The CDR3 runs 16 residues. Germline values: CDR1 MNHNS, CDR2 SASEGT. Between the trimmed V and J ends, which lost 3 bases and 2 bases, there was a span of 14 bases. The DNA of the CDR3 is TGTGCCAGCAGTGAGTTTGGGGAATTCGCCTACAATGAGCAGTTCTTC. Translation gives CASSEFGEFAYNEQFF.

The CDR3 coding sequence is TGTGCCAGCAGTCCCCGGGACATTATCTACGAGCAGTACTTC. Amino acids: CASSPRDIIYEQYF. The chain joins TRBV28 to TRBJ2-7; weak D call: TRBD1 (6 bases). The germline V and J ends were trimmed by 5 bases and 3 bases, with 14 bases remaining between them. In germline, CDR1 is MDHEN, CDR2 SYDVKM. The CDR3 consists of 14 residues.

The chain uses TRBV28 and TRBJ1-5; possibly TRBD1 for D (5 bases). The V gene's germline CDR1 is MDHEN and CDR2 SYDVKM. Trimming took 1 base from V and 7 from J, leaving 14 bases between them. This CDR3 spans 15 amino acids. CDR3 in amino acids: CASSLSVRGVQPQHF. The CDR3 DNA reads TGTGCCAGCAGTTTATCCGTGCGGGGGGTCCAGCCCCAGCATTTT.

CDR3 sequence reads: CASSYARGIDTQYF. DNA for the CDR3: TGTGCCAGCAGTTACGCGAGGGGTATAGATACGCAGTATTTT. V is TRBV6-5 and J is TRBJ2-3; D possibly matches TRBD1 or TRBD2 (5 bases each). Trimming cost V 2 bases and J 5 bases, with 11 bases left between them. CDR1 and CDR2 from the germline V gene are MNHEY and SVGAGI. The CDR3 extends over 14 amino acids.

The chain uses TRBV7-9 and TRBJ1-4, with 8 nucleotides matching TRBD1. The CDR3 length is 14 residues. After removal of 2 bases from V and 9 bases from J, the junction contained 5 bases not matched to a gene. Germline V gene data show CDR1 as SEHNR and CDR2 as FQNEAQ (reference sequence). The CDR3, as DNA: TGTGCCAGCAGCTTAACTGGACAGGGTAAAAAACTGTTTTTT. Amino acid sequence: CASSLTGQGKKLFF.

The chain links TRBV6-5 to TRBJ2-1; 7 positions agree with TRBD2. J lost 8 bases, V lost 0 bases, and 10 bases had no gene match. Germline CDR1 MNHEY, CDR2 SVGAGI. This CDR3 contains 16 residues. The CDR3 coding sequence is TGTGCCAGCAGTTACTCGACGAGGGGACTACCTCATGAGCAGTTCTTC. As protein: CASSYSTRGLPHEQFF.

Comments on this clone: One end of the junction is discordant with germline, which a read error may explain. This rearrangement joins TRBV9 to TRBJ2-3, with D tentatively TRBD2 (6 bases). The CDR3 totals 16 residues. Germline V lookup: CDR1 SGDLS, CDR2 YYNGEE. CDR3 nucleotides: TGTGCCAGCAGCGTAGTGGGGCGGGGAAGCAGAGATACGCAGTATTTT. This encodes CASSVVGRGSRDTQYF.

The gene calls are TRBV4-1 and TRBJ2-7, with 7 bases identical to TRBD1. Germline-derived CDR1 and CDR2 are MGHRA and YSYEKL. CDR3 length equals 16 residues. With V trimmed by 0 bases and J by 2 bases, 7 bases remained unmatched. The CDR3: CASSQDEGQPTYEQYF. CDR3 in DNA: TGCGCCAGCAGCCAAGACGAGGGACAGCCAACCTACGAGCAGTACTTC.

This clone is classed as medium-sized (0.01 to 0.1%). The V gene is TRBV9, the J gene TRBJ2-6; 10 bases are shared with TRBD2. The CDR3 is 17 amino acids. V shed 6 bases, J shed 4 bases, and the junction held 10 bases outside the gene matches. Germline CDR1 is SGDLS and CDR2 is YYNGEE. The CDR3 coding sequence is TGTGCCAGCACCGGACTAGCGGCGCGCGAGGGGGCCAACGTCCTGACTTTC. Amino acids: CASTGLAAREGANVLTF.

The chain uses TRBV18 and TRBJ2-5, with D possibly being TRBD1 (6 bases). TRBJ2-7 explains the end of the DNA better; the J call may be wrong. The CDR3 consists of 12 residues. Germline V gene sequence: CDR1 KGHSH, CDR2 LQKENI. CDR3 in amino acids: CASSENRDEQYF. The DNA of the CDR3 is TGTGCCAGCTCAGAAAACAGGGACGAGCAGTACTTC.

The chain uses TRBV6-5 and TRBJ1-3; no clear D. V was shortened by 5 bases and J by 0 bases, with 8 bases between the two germline ends. This CDR3 is 14 amino acids long. The germline V gene encodes CDR1 MNHEY and CDR2 SVGAGI. The CDR3 DNA reads as TGTGCCAGCAGTGTGGATGACTCTGGAAACACCATATATTTT. It is translated as CASSVDDSGNTIYF.

V and J are TRBV9 and TRBJ2-5; 8 bases are a match to TRBD2. The CDR3 runs to 18 residues. The germline V gene encodes CDR1 SGDLS and CDR2 YYNGEE. J lost 1 base, V lost 0 bases, and 11 bases had no gene match. CDR3 nucleotide sequence: TGTGCCAGCAGCGTAGCCCCGGGACTAGGAGTACTCCAAGAGACCCAGTACTTC. It encodes CASSVAPGLGVLQETQYF.

This clone showed up just a few times. The chain employs TRBV7-7 and TRBJ2-1; D is tentatively TRBD1 or TRBD2 (5 bases each). Trimming took off 5 bases at V and 2 bases at J, with 13 bases between the two ends. The CDR3 is 15 residues long. CDR1 and CDR2 (germline): SSHAT, FNYEAQ (reference sequence). The CDR3 sequence is CASSQGTDTYNEQFF. As DNA, the CDR3 is TGTGCCAGCAGCCAAGGGACGGACACCTACAATGAGCAGTTCTTC.

This clone was observed a handful of times. The CDR3 loop is CASSSTGAETEAFF. The CDR3 coding sequence is TGCGCCAGCAGCTCGACAGGGGCGGAAACTGAAGCTTTCTTT. V and J are TRBV5-1 and TRBJ1-1; 8 bases fit TRBD1. Germline CDR1 and CDR2: SGHRS and YFSETQ. CDR3 length: 14 amino acids. With V trimmed by 3 bases and J by 5 bases, 6 bases remained unmatched. Supplemented by reference TRBV5-1 and TRBJ1-1, the full variable domain reads KAGVTQTPRYLIKTRGQQVTLSCSPISGHRSVSWYQQTPGQGLQFLFEYFSETQRNKGNFPGRFSGRQFSNSRSEMNVSTLELGDSALYLCASSSTGAETEAFFGQGTRLTVV.

In its sample, this clone was seen a few times. The chain uses TRBV19 and TRBJ1-1, with D perhaps matching TRBD1 (6 bases). Germline V gives CDR1 LNHDA, CDR2 SQIVND (reference sequence). V lost 4 bases and J 1 base, leaving 7 bases between the germline ends. The CDR3 totals 13 residues. In DNA, the CDR3 is TGTGCCAGTAGTACGGGACAGAACACTGAAGCTTTCTTT. It codes for CASSTGQNTEAFF.

The gene calls are TRBV5-1 and TRBJ2-3; 8 bases fit TRBD2. Germline loops: CDR1 SGHRS, CDR2 YFSETQ. J lost 1 base, V lost 2 bases, and 12 bases had no gene match. This CDR3 is 18 amino acids long. The CDR3 reads CASSFRLAGGYGTDTQYF. CDR3 DNA sequence: TGCGCCAGCAGCTTTCGTCTAGCGGGTGGGTATGGCACAGATACGCAGTATTTT.

This rearrangement joins TRBV2 to TRBJ2-7; no clear D. The CDR3 consists of 14 residues. Germline loops: CDR1 SNHLY, CDR2 FYNNEI. V was pared by 3 bases and J by 0 bases, with 9 bases between. DNA of the CDR3: TGTGCCAGCAGTGACGCCCCGAGCTCCTACGAGCAGTACTTC. Translation: CASSDAPSSYEQYF.

The chain employs TRBV7-9 and TRBJ2-3, with D unclear. The CDR3 consists of 14 residues. Germline V gene sequence: CDR1 SEHNR, CDR2 FQNEAQ (reference sequence). V was pared by 3 bases and J by 2 bases, with 9 bases between. CDR3 region: CASSFAGVTDTQYF. The CDR3 DNA reads as TGTGCCAGCAGCTTCGCCGGAGTCACAGATACGCAGTATTTT.

This clone was found once. The rearrangement joins TRBV30 to TRBJ1-1, with D unclear. From germline, CDR1 is GTSNPN and CDR2 SVGIG (reference sequence). The CDR3 has 13 residues. The V end was cut by 5 bases, the J end by 0 bases, with 10 bases between. The DNA of the CDR3 is TGTGCCTGGGGGGAGGGCGTGAACACTGAAGCTTTCTTT. Protein: CAWGEGVNTEAFF.

The sample holds one count of this clone. The chain is built from TRBV5-1 and TRBJ1-2; 11 bases map to TRBD1. Germline V gives CDR1 SGHRS, CDR2 YFSETQ. CDR3 length equals 14 residues. Germline trimming cut 4 bases from V and 4 bases from J; bases unmatched to any gene: 3. The CDR3 sequence: CASSKGQGGYGYTF. CDR3 DNA: TGCGCCAGCAGCAAGGGACAGGGGGGCTATGGCTACACCTTC.

The chain employs TRBV7-2 and TRBJ1-5; D ambiguous. Per germline, CDR1 SGHTA and CDR2 FQGNSA. The CDR3 consists of 13 residues. V was trimmed by 1 base and J by 6 bases, leaving 7 bases between them. The CDR3 reads CASSLGPSQPQHF. The CDR3 DNA reads as TGTGCCAGCAGCTTAGGACCGAGTCAGCCCCAGCATTTT.

This clone was found a few times. The chain links TRBV6-5 to TRBJ1-1; the D gene is possibly TRBD1 (6 bases). This CDR3 is built from 15 residues. The germline gives CDR1 MNHEY, CDR2 SVGAGI. V lost 0 bases to trimming and J lost 7 bases, with 15 bases between them. CDR3 loop: CASSYSYPTGIEAFF. The CDR3 coding sequence is TGTGCCAGCAGTTACTCTTATCCCACAGGGATTGAAGCTTTCTTT.

The chain combines TRBV6-6 with TRBJ2-1, with 12 positions matching TRBD2. Unmatched junction bases numbered 7, after V lost 6 bases and J lost 7 bases. Per germline, CDR1 MNHNY and CDR2 SVGAGI (reference sequence). CDR3 length: 15 amino acids. The DNA for the CDR3 is TGTGCCAGCAGACTCCTAGCGGGGGGGCGGAATGAGCAGTTCTTC. Translation gives CASRLLAGGRNEQFF.

V and J are TRBV6-5 and TRBJ1-1, with TRBD1 matching 9 bases. J was trimmed by 4 bases and V by 6 bases; bases with no gene match: 6. The CDR3 consists of 14 residues. CDR1 and CDR2 (germline): MNHEY, SVGAGI. This CDR3 is CASSPTGGTTEAFF. CDR3 sequence (DNA): TGTGCCAGCAGCCCGACAGGGGGTACCACTGAAGCTTTCTTT.

The rearrangement links TRBV6-5 to TRBJ1-1; D remains unclear. The CDR3 extends over 14 amino acids. The germline V gene has CDR1 MNHEY and CDR2 SVGAGI. The V end was cut by 8 bases, the J end by 0 bases, with 13 bases between. The CDR3 DNA reads as TGTGCCAGCGGGGAACAGATCTTGAACACTGAAGCTTTCTTT. It yields the protein CASGEQILNTEAFF.

The chain carries TRBV6-1 and TRBJ1-1; weak D call: TRBD1 (6 bases). The CDR3 runs to 13 residues. V dropped 2 bases and J dropped 8 bases, with 12 bases sitting between them. Germline lookup yields CDR1 MNHNS and CDR2 SASEGT. As DNA, the CDR3 is TGTGCCAGCAGTGAACTGGGGGCGAACGAAGCTTTCTTT. It encodes CASSELGANEAFF.

This chain connects TRBV5-8 to TRBJ1-5; 9 bases agree with TRBD1. CDR3 length: 15 residues. V dropped 1 base and J dropped 3; count of bases not matched to a gene: 2. Germline V lookup: CDR1 SGHTS, CDR2 YDEGEE. The CDR3 coding sequence is TGTGCCAGCAGCTTGACAGGGGGCGACAATCAGCCCCAGCATTTT. Protein product: CASSLTGGDNQPQHF.

This chain links TRBV7-8 with TRBJ1-2; D is ambiguous. CDR1 is SGHVS, CDR2 FQNEAQ, per germline. V lost 1 base, J lost 3 bases, and 0 bases lay in between. This CDR3 spans 11 amino acids. The CDR3 spells CASSLDYGYTF. CDR3 nucleotides: TGTGCCAGCAGCTTAGACTATGGCTACACCTTC. Supplemented by reference TRBV7-8 and TRBJ1-2, the full variable domain reads GAGVSQSPRYKVAKRGQDVALRCDPISGHVSLFWYQQALGQGPEFLTYFQNEAQLDKSGLPSDRFFAERPEGSVSTLKIQRTQQEDSAVYLCASSLDYGYTFGSGTRLTVV.